The clone carrying this T cell receptor (beta chain) was seen only a few times. What it binds is not known. The record originates from a study of response to subunit inactivated influenza vaccine. Study results and limitations: Every seasonal influenza vaccination brings in few new T cells, the authors suggested.

Trimming left V 1 base short and J 0 bases short, with 10 bases between. The CDR3 extends over 16 amino acids. The germline V gene encodes CDR1 DFQATT and CDR2 SNEGSKA (reference sequence). MiXCR, run by TCRdb on the RT-PCR reads, gives a single entry per CDR3 protein. This sample has roughly 570,000 distinct CDR3 sequences, with 10% to 15% found just once. This chain joins TRBV20-1 and TRBJ2-6, with a tentative D call TRBD1 (5 bases). The source of this sequence is a man aged 45 to 65 who received an inactivated influenza vaccine. The specimen was PBMCs from blood, collected about 40 days after vaccination. CDR3 sequence: CSARVAGPSGANVLTF. In nucleotides, the CDR3 is TGCAGTGCTAGAGTCGCAGGGCCCTCTGGGGCCAACGTCCTGACTTTC.